The present TCR beta chain was sequenced within a study of OX40 agonist ivuxolimab in advanced cancers. Whole-study context: Partial responses were achieved by three patients: one hepatocellular carcinoma, two cutaneous melanoma. Broader study findings: With doses of 0.1-3.0 mg/kg, partial responders showed among the lowest clonal expansion. Researchers report that CD8+ T cells had, on average, more expanded clones than CD4+.

The CDR3 totals 10 residues. V was trimmed by 5 bases and J by 7 bases, leaving 2 bases between them. Germline V gives CDR1 LNHDA, CDR2 SQIVND (reference sequence). Details on this clone: Its antigen is not identified.

Profiling relied on immunoSEQ multiplex PCR, and the TCRdb table lists in-frame clones only, not all of them. Of several thousand clones listed, approximately 80% are singletons. The rearrangement joins TRBV19 to TRBJ2-2; D gene unclear. The sequence came from an adult with an advanced solid tumor such as melanoma, head and neck, liver or kidney cancer. The sample in question was CD4+ or CD8+ T cells sorted from blood, obtained in a trial of the OX40 agonist ivuxolimab. CDR3 nucleotides: TGTGCCAGTAGTCGCGGGGAGCTGTTTTTT. It specifies CASSRGELFF.